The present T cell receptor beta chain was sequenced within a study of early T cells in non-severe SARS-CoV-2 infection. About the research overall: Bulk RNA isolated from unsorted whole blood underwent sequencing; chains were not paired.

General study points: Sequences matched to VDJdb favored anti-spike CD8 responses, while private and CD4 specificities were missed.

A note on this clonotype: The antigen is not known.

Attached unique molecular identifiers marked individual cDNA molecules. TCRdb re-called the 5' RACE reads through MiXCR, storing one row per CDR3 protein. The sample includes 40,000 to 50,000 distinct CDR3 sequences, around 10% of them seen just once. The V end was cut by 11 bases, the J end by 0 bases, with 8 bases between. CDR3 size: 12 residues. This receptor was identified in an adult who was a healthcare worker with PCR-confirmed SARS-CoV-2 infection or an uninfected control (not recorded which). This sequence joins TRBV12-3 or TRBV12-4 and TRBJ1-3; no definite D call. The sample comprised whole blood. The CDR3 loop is CAGGISGNTIYF. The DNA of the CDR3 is TGTGCCGGCGGGATCTCTGGAAACACCATATATTTT.